The present T cell receptor (beta chain) was sequenced within a study of blood T cell repertoires in COVID-19. Sequencing was performed with immunoSEQ multiplex PCR; in TCRdb, only in-frame clones are kept and a portion is missing. The table records about 170,000 clones, 87% of them present only once. This clonotype originated in a human donor with acute COVID-19. The donor label of this sample is uncertain. Sequencing input: PBMCs or T cells enriched from blood (not recorded which).

The CDR3 sequence: CSVQTSDGYTF. CDR3 coding DNA: TGCAGCGTCCAGACATCCGATGGCTACACCTTC. The V and J genes are TRBV29-1 and TRBJ1-2; D is ambiguous. Trimming took 6 bases from V and 6 from J, leaving 11 bases between them. This CDR3 has 11 residues. CDR1 SQVTM and CDR2 ANQGSEA come from the germline V gene.